The source of this T cell receptor beta chain is a study of tumor-infiltrating lymphocytes in localized non-small cell lung cancer (dated by TCRdb to the early 2020s). Study-level background: Patients whose samples were collected after neoadjuvant chemotherapy, as well as both smokers and never-smokers and several histologies, were included in the cohort. Each patient provided resected tumor tissue plus uninvolved lung tissue from the same patient, with the uninvolved lung tissue described as non-adjacent to the tumor. TCR sequencing was one of several integrated assays, alongside flow cytometry, multiplex immunofluorescence, RNA-seq, exome sequencing and proteomics, applied to the same patients. The overall ICON cohort comprised fewer than 170 surgical patients with localized non-small cell lung cancer whose tumors were resected. For 55 patients, immunoSEQ T-cell fraction was compared between paired tumor and uninvolved lung.

The first patient joined ICON in 2016, and enrollment wrapped up when the last patient was enrolled in late 2018. A subcohort of around 76 patients provided fresh tumor and matched uninvolved tissue for in-depth immune analyses, with TCR sequencing among those analyses. TCR sequencing was performed on DNA isolated from bulk tissue, without cell sorting. Broader findings and caveats from the paper: Because different assays used different pieces of the same tissue, technical variation could not be distinguished from intratumor heterogeneity. In line with immunofluorescence CD3 counts, TCRbeta sequencing supported higher T cell infiltration in tumors compared with uninvolved lung tissue. No difference in TCR-derived T-cell fraction was observed between the flow cytometry-defined immunotypes IM1 (good prognosis) and IM2 (poor prognosis). Tumor T-cell fraction from TCR sequencing was not associated with recurrence-free survival (p = 0.61). Because assay coverage varied across patients depending on available tissue quantity, TCR sequencing was performed for only a subset of the cohort.

Relative to germline, V is 2 bases shorter and J is 4 bases shorter, with 12 bases between their ends. Reading the germline V gene gives CDR1 MDHEN and CDR2 SYDVKM. The CDR3 runs 14 amino acids, cysteine and phenylalanine included. Just CDR3 DNA is preserved here, 42 bases in frame from base 1. TCR sequencing with the immunoSEQ assay provided the T-cell fraction in tumor and uninvolved lung tissue. The study's processing was this. To analyze survival, patients were divided into a high T-cell fraction group (upper tertile) and a low T-cell fraction group (lower two tertiles), and the two groups were compared using a log-rank test. A signed-rank test was used to test differences in T-cell fraction between paired tumor and uninvolved lung samples. The immuneACCESS repertoire file appears here via TCRdb, limited to in-frame rearrangements. These files lack a portion of the clones; in checked studies, under half of the deficit traces to unresolved V genes, and the cause of the others is not known. The V and J calls and clone size come from that table; D and trimming were worked out from the DNA. The sample table lists around 25,000 clones, just under 70% of them with a count of one. Roughly 14% of the sample lies in the top ten.

To note about this clone: What antigen it recognizes has not been identified. The sample holds no much larger clone one base away, and base qualities are not on file.

This receptor chain uses TRBV28 and TRBJ2-7; D gene: possibly TRBD1, on 5 matching bases. This sequence was found in a human donor with non-small cell lung cancer. Sequenced material: lung tumor tissue. Here the CDR3 is given as CASSLAQGRYEQYF. At the DNA level, the sequence is TGTGCCAGCAGTTTAGCCCAGGGTCGGTACGAGCAGTACTTC.